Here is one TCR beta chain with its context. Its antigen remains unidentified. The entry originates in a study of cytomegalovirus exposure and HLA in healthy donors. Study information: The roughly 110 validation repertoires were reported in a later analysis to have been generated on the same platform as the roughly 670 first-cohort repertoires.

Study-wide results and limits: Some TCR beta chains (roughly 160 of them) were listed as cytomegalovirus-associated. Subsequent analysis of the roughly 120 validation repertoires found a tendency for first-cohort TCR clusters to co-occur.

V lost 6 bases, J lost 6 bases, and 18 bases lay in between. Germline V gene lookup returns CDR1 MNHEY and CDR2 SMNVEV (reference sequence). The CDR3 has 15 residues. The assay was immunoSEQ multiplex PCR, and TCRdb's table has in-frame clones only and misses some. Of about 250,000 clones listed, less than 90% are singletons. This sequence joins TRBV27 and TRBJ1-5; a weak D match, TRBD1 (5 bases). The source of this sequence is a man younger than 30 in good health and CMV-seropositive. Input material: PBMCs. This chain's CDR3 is CASSPGQGFGQPQHF. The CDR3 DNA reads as TGTGCCAGCAGCCCCGGCCAGGGTTTTGGTCAGCCCCAGCATTTT.